This TCR beta chain was sequenced in a study of B cell selection in AIRE deficiency. The CDR3 is made up of 14 amino acids. Trimming removed 6 bases from V and 2 bases from J; junction bases left unmatched: 6. Germline-derived CDR1 and CDR2 are SGHAT and FQDESV (reference sequence). Conventional CD4 T cells were sorted as CD4+CD127+ cells. Controls came from healthy donors unrelated to patients. Per the authors' pipeline: Patients' conventional T cells yielded about 100,000 distinct TCRbeta sequences; donors' approximately 140,000. Assay: immunoSEQ multiplex PCR; the TCRdb copy retains only in-frame clones and omits some. V and J calls and clone size follow that table, whereas D and trimming were derived from the DNA. This table has around 24,000 clones, roughly 95% appearing once. Notes on this clone: The antigen is not known.

Study observations and caveats: Of 3657 shared Treg TCRbeta sequences, about 30% were healthy-donor-only and about 9.6% patient-only. Approximately 29% of healthy-shared Treg sequences were found among patient Tconv cells.

The chain carries TRBV11-1 and TRBJ2-5, with 7 bases identical to TRBD1. Sequencing input: CD4+CD127+ conventional T cells sorted from PBMCs. This receptor was taken from a human donor in good health. The CDR3 sequence is CASSLGQEQETQYF. CDR3 coding DNA: TGTGCCAGCAGTCTTGGACAGGAACAAGAGACCCAGTACTTC.